The following is a T cell receptor beta chain sequence with its context. Its antigen is not identified. The sample originates from a study of T cell responses to AZD1222 COVID-19 vaccine. Study-wide findings and caveats: Spike-specific TCR breadth and depth went up after people got two AZD1222 doses. Among vaccine-associated CD4 TCRs, coverage spanned spike, with dominance at 160-218 and 743-854.

Assay used: immunoSEQ multiplex PCR; TCRdb lists only in-frame clones, some missing. The table has approximately 99,000 clones, around 84% seen once; the top ten hold about 3.3%. Sample: peripheral blood, taken on day 0 of AZD1222 vaccination. The sequence was obtained from an adult in good health.

The CDR3 DNA is TGTGCCACCAGCCTCCAAAACACCGGGGAGCTGTTTTTT. This gives the protein CATSLQNTGELFF. The chain joins TRBV15 to TRBJ2-2; D not certain. This CDR3 is built from 13 residues. V was trimmed by 5 bases and J by 2 bases, leaving 6 bases between them. From germline, CDR1 is LNHNV and CDR2 YYDKDF (reference sequence).